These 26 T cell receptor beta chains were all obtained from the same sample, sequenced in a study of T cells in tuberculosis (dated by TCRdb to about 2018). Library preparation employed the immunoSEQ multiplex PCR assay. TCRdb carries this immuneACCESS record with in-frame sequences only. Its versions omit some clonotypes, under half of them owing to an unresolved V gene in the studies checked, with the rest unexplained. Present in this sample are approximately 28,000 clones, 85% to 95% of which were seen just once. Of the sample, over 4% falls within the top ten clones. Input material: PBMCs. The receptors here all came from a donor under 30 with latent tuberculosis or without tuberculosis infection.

The CDR3 sequence: CASSRRGGPNTEAFF. The CDR3 nucleotides read TGTGCCAGTAGTCGTCGTGGAGGACCAAACACTGAAGCTTTCTTT. The V call is TRBV19, the J call TRBJ1-1; D is undetermined. This CDR3 is 15 amino acids long. With 5 bases removed from V and 2 bases from J, the gap between germline ends came to 15 bases. The germline V gene encodes CDR1 LNHDA and CDR2 SQIVND (reference sequence).

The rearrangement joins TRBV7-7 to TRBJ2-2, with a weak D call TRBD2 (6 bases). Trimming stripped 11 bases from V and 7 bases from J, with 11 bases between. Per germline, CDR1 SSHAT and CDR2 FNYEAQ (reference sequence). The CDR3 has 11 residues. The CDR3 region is CAVVGSGELFF. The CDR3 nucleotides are TGTGCCGTGGTCGGGAGCGGGGAGCTGTTTTTT.

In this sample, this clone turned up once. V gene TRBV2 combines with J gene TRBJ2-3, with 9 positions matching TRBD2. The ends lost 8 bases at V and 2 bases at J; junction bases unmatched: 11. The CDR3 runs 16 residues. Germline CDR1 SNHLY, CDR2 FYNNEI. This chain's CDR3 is CASSSEAGGNTDTQYF. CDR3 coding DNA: TGTGCCAGCTCGAGTGAAGCGGGGGGAAACACAGATACGCAGTATTTT. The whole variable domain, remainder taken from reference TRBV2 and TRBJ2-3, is EPEVTQTPSHQVTQMGQEVILRCVPISNHLYFYWYRQILGQKVEFLVSFYNNEISEKSEIFDDQFSVERPDGSNFTLKIRSTKLEDSAMYFCASSSEAGGNTDTQYFGPGTRLTVL.

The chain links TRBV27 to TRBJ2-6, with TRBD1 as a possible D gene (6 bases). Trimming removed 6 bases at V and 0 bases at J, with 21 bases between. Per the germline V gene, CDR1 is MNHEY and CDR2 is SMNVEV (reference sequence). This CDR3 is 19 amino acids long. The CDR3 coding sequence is TGTGCCAGCAGGACCGTTACACAGGGTTTATTCTCTGGGGCCAACGTCCTGACTTTC. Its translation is CASRTVTQGLFSGANVLTF.

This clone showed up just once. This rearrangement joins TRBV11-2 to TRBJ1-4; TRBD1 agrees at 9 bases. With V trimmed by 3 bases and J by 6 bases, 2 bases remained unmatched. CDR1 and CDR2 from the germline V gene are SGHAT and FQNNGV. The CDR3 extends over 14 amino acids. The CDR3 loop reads CASSFGQGYEKLFF. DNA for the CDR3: TGTGCCAGCAGCTTTGGACAGGGGTATGAAAAACTGTTTTTT.

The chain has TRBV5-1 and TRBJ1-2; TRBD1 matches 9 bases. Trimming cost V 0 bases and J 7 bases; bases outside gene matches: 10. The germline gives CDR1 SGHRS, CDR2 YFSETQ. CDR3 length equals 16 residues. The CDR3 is CASSLAPGTGFLGYTF. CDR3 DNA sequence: TGCGCCAGCAGCTTGGCCCCCGGGACAGGGTTCCTTGGCTACACCTTC.

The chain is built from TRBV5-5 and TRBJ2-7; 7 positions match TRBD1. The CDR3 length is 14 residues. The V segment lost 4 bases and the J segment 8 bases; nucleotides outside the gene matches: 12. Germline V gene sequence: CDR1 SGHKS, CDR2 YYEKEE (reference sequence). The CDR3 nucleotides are TGTGCCAGCAGCCCCGAATCCGACAGGGCTAAGCAGTACTTC. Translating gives CASSPESDRAKQYF.

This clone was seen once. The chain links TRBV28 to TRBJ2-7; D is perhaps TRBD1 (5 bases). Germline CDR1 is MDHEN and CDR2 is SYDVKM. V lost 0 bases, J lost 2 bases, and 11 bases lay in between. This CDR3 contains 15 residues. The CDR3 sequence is CASSLWDNGPYEQYF. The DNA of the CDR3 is TGTGCCAGCAGTTTATGGGACAACGGGCCCTACGAGCAGTACTTC.

For the CDR3, the DNA is TGTGCCAGCAGCCCACAGACCGACCCCGGAACAGATACGCAGTATTTT. As protein: CASSPQTDPGTDTQYF. This chain uses TRBV5-4 with TRBJ2-3; D is unresolved. The CDR3 has 16 residues. V gave up 4 bases and J gave up 3 bases, with 18 bases separating them. Germline CDR1 is SGHNT and CDR2 is YYREEE (reference sequence).

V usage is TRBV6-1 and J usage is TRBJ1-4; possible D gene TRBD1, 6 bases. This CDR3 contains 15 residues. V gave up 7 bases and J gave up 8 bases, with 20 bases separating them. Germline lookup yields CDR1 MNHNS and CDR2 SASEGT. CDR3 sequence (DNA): TGTGCCAGCACCCTTGCGGCTGGGGGCGGGGAAAAACTGTTTTTT. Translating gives CASTLAAGGGEKLFF.

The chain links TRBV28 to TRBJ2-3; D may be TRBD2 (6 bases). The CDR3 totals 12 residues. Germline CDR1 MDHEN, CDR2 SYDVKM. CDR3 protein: CGAGSPSDTQYF. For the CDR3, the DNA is TGTGGGGCGGGATCCCCTTCAGATACGCAGTATTTT.

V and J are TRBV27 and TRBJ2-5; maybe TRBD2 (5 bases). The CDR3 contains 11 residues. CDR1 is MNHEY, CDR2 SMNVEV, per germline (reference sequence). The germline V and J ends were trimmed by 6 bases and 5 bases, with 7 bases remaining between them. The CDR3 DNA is TGTGCCAGCAGACGAGGGGAGACCCAGTACTTC. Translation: CASRRGETQYF.

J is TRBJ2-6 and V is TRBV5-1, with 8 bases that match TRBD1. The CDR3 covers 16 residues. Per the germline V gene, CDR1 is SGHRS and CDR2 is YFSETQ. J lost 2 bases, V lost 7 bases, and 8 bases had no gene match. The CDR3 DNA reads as TGCGCCAGCCGCCCGACAGGGGCGGCTGGGGCCAACGTCCTGACTTTC. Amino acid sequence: CASRPTGAAGANVLTF.

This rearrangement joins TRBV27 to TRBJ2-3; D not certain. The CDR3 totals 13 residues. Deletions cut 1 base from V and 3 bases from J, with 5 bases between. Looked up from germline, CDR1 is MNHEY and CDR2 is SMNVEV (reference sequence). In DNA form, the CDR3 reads TGTGCCAGCAGTTTATATCAGACAGATACGCAGTATTTT. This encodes CASSLYQTDTQYF.

The CDR3 loop reads CASSLSVQFNSPLHF. The CDR3 coding sequence is TGTGCCAGCAGTTTATCGGTACAGTTTAATTCACCCCTCCACTTT. The chain recombines TRBV27 with TRBJ1-6; D unresolved. The CDR3 runs to 15 residues. Germline V gene sequence: CDR1 MNHEY, CDR2 SMNVEV (reference sequence). V was cut by 0 bases and J by 6 bases, with 9 bases left in between.

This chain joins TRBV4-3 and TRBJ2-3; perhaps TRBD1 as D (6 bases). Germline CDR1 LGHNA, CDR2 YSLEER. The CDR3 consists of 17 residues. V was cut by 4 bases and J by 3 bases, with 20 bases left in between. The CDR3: CASSPQWGQGRTDTQYF. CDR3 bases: TGCGCCAGCAGCCCTCAATGGGGGCAGGGTCGGACAGATACGCAGTATTTT.

The CDR3 DNA follows: TGTGCCAGCAGTGATGCTACCACCTCCTCCTACGAGCAGTACTTC. Protein sequence: CASSDATTSSYEQYF. The chain links TRBV6-1 to TRBJ2-7; D is undetermined. The CDR3 consists of 15 residues. The V end was cut by 3 bases, the J end by 0 bases, with 12 bases between. Germline V gene data show CDR1 as MNHNS and CDR2 as SASEGT.

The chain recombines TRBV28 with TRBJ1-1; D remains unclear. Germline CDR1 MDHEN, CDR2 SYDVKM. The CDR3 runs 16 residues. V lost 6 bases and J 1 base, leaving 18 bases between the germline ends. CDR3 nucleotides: TGTGCCAGCAGCGGAATCCTCCGCAGGCCGAACACTGAAGCTTTCTTT. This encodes CASSGILRRPNTEAFF.

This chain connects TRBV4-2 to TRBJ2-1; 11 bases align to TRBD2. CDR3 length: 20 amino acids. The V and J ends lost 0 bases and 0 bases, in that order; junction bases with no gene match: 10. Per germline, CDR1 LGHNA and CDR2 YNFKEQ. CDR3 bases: TGTGCCAGCAGCCAAGATCCGCTAGCGGGGGGCTGGAGCTCCTACAATGAGCAGTTCTTC. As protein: CASSQDPLAGGWSSYNEQFF.

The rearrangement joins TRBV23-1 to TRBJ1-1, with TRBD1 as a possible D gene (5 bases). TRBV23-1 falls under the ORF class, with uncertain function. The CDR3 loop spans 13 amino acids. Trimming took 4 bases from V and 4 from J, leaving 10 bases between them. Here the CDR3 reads CASSPRGSTEAFF. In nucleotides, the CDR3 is TGCGCCAGCAGTCCACGGGGGAGCACTGAAGCTTTCTTT.

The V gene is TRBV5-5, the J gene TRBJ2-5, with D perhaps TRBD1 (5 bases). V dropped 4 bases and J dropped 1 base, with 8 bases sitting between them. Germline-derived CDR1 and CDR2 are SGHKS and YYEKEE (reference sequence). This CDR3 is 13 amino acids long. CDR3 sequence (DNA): TGTGCCAGCAGCCCGGACATCCAAGAGACCCAGTACTTC. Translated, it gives CASSPDIQETQYF. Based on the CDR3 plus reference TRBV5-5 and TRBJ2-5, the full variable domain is DAGVTQSPTHLIKTRGQQVTLRCSPISGHKSVSWYQQVLGQGPQFIFQYYEKEERGRGNFPDRFSARQFPNYSSELNVNALLLGDSALYLCASSPDIQETQYFGPGTRLLVL.

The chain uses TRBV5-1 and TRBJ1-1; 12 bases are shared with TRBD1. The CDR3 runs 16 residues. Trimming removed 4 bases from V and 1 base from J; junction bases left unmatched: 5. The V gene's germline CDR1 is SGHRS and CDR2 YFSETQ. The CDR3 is CASSQGTGGGNTEAFF. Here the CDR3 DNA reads TGCGCCAGCAGCCAGGGGACAGGGGGCGGGAACACTGAAGCTTTCTTT.

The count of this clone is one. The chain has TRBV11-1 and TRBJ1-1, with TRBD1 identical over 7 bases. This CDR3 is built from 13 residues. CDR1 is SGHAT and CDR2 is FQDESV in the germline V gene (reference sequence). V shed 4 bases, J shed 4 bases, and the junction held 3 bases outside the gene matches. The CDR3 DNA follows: TGTGCCAGCAGCTCACAGGGGCGCACTGAAGCTTTCTTT. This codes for CASSSQGRTEAFF.

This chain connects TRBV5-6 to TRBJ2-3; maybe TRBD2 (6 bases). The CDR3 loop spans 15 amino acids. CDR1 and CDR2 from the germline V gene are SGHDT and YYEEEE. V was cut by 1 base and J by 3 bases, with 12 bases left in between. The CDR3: CASSLYPEGTDTQYF. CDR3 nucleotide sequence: TGTGCCAGCAGCTTGTACCCGGAGGGGACAGATACGCAGTATTTT. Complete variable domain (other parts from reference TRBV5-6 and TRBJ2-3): DAGVTQSPTHLIKTRGQQVTLRCSPKSGHDTVSWYQQALGQGPQFIFQYYEEEERQRGNFPDRFSGHQFPNYSSELNVNALLLGDSALYLCASSLYPEGTDTQYFGPGTRLTVL.

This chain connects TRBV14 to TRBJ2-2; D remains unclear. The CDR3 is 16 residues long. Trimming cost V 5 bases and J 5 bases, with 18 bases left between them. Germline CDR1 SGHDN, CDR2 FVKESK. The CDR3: CASSARQGVGTGELFF. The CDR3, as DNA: TGTGCCAGCAGCGCACGACAAGGCGTTGGGACCGGGGAGCTGTTTTTT.

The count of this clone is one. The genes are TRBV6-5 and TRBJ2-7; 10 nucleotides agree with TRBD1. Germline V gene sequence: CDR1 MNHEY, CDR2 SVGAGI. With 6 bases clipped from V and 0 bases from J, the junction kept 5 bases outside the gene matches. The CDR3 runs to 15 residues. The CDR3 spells CASRSTGGASYEQYF. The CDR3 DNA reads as TGTGCCAGCAGATCGACAGGGGGCGCCTCCTACGAGCAGTACTTC.